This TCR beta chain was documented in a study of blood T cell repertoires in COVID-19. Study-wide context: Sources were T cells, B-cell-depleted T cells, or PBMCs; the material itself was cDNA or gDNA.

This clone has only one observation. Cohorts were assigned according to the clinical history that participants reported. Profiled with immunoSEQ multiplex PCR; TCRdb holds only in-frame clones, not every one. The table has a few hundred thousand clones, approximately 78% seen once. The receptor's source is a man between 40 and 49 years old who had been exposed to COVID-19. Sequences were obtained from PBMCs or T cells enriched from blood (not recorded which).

The chain's CDR3 is CASSKGKGSGMPRDEQYF. The DNA for the CDR3 is TGTGCCAGCAGCAAAGGAAAGGGTAGCGGGATGCCCCGCGACGAGCAGTACTTC. The rearrangement links TRBV21-1 to TRBJ2-7; TRBD2, the table's D call, was not compared with the DNA. TRBV21-1 is an annotated pseudogene. CDR3 length equals 18 residues.